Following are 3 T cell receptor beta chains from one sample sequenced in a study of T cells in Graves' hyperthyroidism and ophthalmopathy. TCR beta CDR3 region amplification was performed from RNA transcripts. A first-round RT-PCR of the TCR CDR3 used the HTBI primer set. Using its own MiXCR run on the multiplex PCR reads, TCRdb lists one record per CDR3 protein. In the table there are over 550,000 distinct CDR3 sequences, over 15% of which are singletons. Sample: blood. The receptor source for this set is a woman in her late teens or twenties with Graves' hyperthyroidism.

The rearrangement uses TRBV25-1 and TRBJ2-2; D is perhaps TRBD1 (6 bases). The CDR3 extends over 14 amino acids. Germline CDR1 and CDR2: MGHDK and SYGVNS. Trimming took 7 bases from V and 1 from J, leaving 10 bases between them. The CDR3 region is CASTGGQNTGELFF. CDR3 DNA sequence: TGTGCCAGCACTGGGGGACAGAACACCGGGGAGCTGTTTTTT.

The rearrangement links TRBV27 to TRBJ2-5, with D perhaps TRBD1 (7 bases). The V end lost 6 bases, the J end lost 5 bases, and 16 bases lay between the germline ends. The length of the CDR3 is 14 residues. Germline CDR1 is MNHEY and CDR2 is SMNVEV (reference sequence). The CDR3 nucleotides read TGTGCCAGCAGGCGACAGGGAGGAACGGAGACCCAGTACTTC. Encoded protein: CASRRQGGTETQYF.

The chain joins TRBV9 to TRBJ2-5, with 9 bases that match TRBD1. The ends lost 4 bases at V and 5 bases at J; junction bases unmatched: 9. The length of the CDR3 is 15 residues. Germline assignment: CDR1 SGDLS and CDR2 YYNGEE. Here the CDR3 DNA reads TGTGCCAGCAGCACAACAGGGGGCTTCTTTGAGACCCAGTACTTC. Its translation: CASSTTGGFFETQYF. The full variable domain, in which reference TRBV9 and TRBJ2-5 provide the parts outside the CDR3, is DSGVTQTPKHLITATGQRVTLRCSPRSGDLSVYWYQQSLDQGLQFLIQYYNGEERAKGNILERFSAQQFPDLHSELNLSSLELGDSALYFCASSTTGGFFETQYFGPGTRLLVL.